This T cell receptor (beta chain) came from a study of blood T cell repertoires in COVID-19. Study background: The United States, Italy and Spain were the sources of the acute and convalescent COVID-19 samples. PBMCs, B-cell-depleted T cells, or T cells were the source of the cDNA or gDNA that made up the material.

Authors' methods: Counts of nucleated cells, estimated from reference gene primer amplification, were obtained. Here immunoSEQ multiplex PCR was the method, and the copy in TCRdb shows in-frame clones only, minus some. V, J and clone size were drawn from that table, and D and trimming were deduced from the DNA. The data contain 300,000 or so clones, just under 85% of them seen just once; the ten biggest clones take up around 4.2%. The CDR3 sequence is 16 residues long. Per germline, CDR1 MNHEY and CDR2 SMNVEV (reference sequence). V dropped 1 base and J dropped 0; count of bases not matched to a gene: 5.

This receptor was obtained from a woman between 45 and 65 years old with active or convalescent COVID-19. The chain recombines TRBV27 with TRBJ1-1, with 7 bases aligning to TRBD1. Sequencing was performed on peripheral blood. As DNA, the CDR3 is TGTGCCAGCAGTTTATACAGGGGACCGATGAACACTGAAGCTTTCTTT. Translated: CASSLYRGPMNTEAFF.